This TCR beta chain was captured by sequencing in a study of T cells in Graves' hyperthyroidism and ophthalmopathy. General study findings and limits: Most thyroid-expanded clonotypes above 0.001 were also found in blood.

The CDR3 sequence is 12 residues long. Germline lookup yields CDR1 GTSNPN and CDR2 SVGIG (reference sequence). J was trimmed by 11 bases and V by 5 bases; bases with no gene match: 9. TCR beta CDR3 regions were amplified from RNA. Initially, a first-round RT-PCR of the TCR CDR3 employed the HTBI primer set. TCRdb reprocessed the multiplex PCR reads with MiXCR, giving one entry per CDR3 protein. The sample carries 300,000 to 400,000 distinct CDR3 sequences, 18% recorded once. Notes on this clonotype: As yet, its antigen is unknown.

This sequence originates from a woman in her fifties or sixties with Graves' hyperthyroidism. This sequence joins TRBV30 and TRBJ2-1; the match to TRBD1 covers 7 bases. Material: blood. The CDR3 DNA is TGTGCCTGGCAGAAACAGGGGATGAAGCAGTTCTTC. It encodes CAWQKQGMKQFF.